This T cell receptor beta chain was identified in a study of vaccination effects on CD4 cells after COVID-19. With respect to this clone: Its antigen remains unidentified.

TCRdb's table, derived via immunoSEQ multiplex PCR, lists solely in-frame clones and lacks some. This table has roughly 35,000 clones, about two thirds appearing once. Pools of viral peptides were used by the ViraFEST assay to expand antigen-specific CD4+ T cells ahead of sequencing. Following culture for about 11 days, CD4+ T cells were isolated. SARS-CoV-2 infection was confirmed by PCR in the person between March and December 2020. The starting material was CD4+ T cells from PBMCs cultured with HCoV-NL63 spike peptides, obtained before COVID-19 vaccination. This receptor was identified in a human donor who had a prior SARS-CoV-2 infection.

The CDR3: CASSPETGTDTQYF. For the CDR3, the DNA is TGTGCCAGCTCACCAGAGACAGGCACAGATACGCAGTATTTT. V is TRBV18 and J is TRBJ2-3; possibly TRBD1 for D (5 bases). CDR3 length: 14 residues. The ends were cut back, 2 bases at V and 1 base at J, with 7 bases in the middle. The germline V gene encodes CDR1 KGHSH and CDR2 LQKENI.